Below, 5 T cell receptor beta chains from the same sample are listed, as sequenced in a study of T cells in Graves' hyperthyroidism and ophthalmopathy. RNA transcripts gave rise to amplified TCR beta CDR3 regions. The TCR CDR3 first-round RT-PCR relied on the HTBI primer set. One entry per CDR3 protein, called by TCRdb with MiXCR from the multiplex PCR reads. The sample consists of about 260,000 distinct CDR3 sequences, roughly 15% of them appearing once. The sequencing sample was made of blood. These receptors were taken from a woman aged 18 to 35 with Graves' ophthalmopathy.

This clonotype turned up a few times. V gene TRBV14 combines with J gene TRBJ2-1; 7 bases line up with TRBD2. J lost 4 bases, V lost 0 bases, and 3 bases had no gene match. In germline, CDR1 is SGHDN, CDR2 FVKESK. CDR3 length: 15 amino acids. The CDR3 here is CASSQEGLLYNEQFF. The CDR3 region has the DNA TGTGCCAGCAGCCAAGAGGGACTACTATACAATGAGCAGTTCTTC.

In this sample, this clonotype turned up many times. V usage is TRBV11-2 and J usage is TRBJ2-3, with 7 positions matching TRBD2. Looked up from germline, CDR1 is SGHAT and CDR2 is FQNNGV. The V segment lost 3 bases and the J segment 0 bases; nucleotides outside the gene matches: 15. CDR3 length equals 19 residues. CDR3 residues: CASSFDTSATIPSTDTQYF. The CDR3 bases are TGTGCCAGCAGCTTCGACACTAGCGCAACCATTCCTAGCACAGATACGCAGTATTTT.

Ten or more counts support this clonotype. This rearrangement joins TRBV18 to TRBJ2-7; 8 positions match TRBD2. The germline gives CDR1 KGHSH, CDR2 LQKENI. With 6 bases clipped from V and 0 bases from J, the junction kept 1 base outside the gene matches. This CDR3 is built from 13 residues. CDR3 amino acids: CASSGTSSYEQYF. The CDR3 DNA is TGTGCCAGCTCGGGGACTAGCTCCTACGAGCAGTACTTC.

Ten or more counts support this clonotype. J is TRBJ2-1 and V is TRBV7-2, with 15 bases identical to TRBD2. Germline V lookup: CDR1 SGHTA, CDR2 FQGNSA. The V gene end was trimmed by 3 bases and the J gene end by 4 bases; junction bases not matched to a gene: 4. The CDR3 has 17 residues. The CDR3 region is CASSLGLAGGEYNEQFF. CDR3 DNA: TGTGCCAGCAGCTTGGGACTAGCGGGAGGAGAGTACAATGAGCAGTTCTTC.

In DNA form, the CDR3 reads TGTGCCAGCAGCTTATATAGACAGGGAGGCAATCAGCCCCAGCATTTT. The encoded protein is CASSLYRQGGNQPQHF. V usage is TRBV7-2 and J usage is TRBJ1-5, with 7 bases matching TRBD1. The ends lost 2 bases at V and 2 bases at J; junction bases unmatched: 6. Germline V gene sequence: CDR1 SGHTA, CDR2 FQGNSA. The CDR3 extends over 16 amino acids.